Each of the 12 T cell receptor beta chains below was sequenced from the same sample in a study of T cells in Graves' hyperthyroidism and ophthalmopathy. From RNA transcripts, TCR beta CDR3 regions were amplified. The HTBI primer set served for first-round RT-PCR of the TCR CDR3. Each CDR3 protein is one row after TCRdb ran MiXCR on the multiplex PCR reads. The sample lists over 700,000 distinct CDR3 sequences, around 39% seen once, with 8.9% in the top ten. Sequenced: blood. The source is a man younger than 35 with Graves' hyperthyroidism.

The rearrangement uses TRBV7-2 and TRBJ1-1, with TRBD1 matching over 10 bases. CDR3 size: 17 residues. The germline gives CDR1 SGHTA, CDR2 FQGNSA. V lost 3 bases to trimming and J lost 5 bases; unmatched junction nucleotides: 12. The CDR3: CASSLDRGAFIATEAFF. CDR3 nucleotide sequence: TGTGCCAGCAGCTTGGACAGGGGGGCCTTTATAGCTACTGAAGCTTTCTTT.

This clonotype was observed at least ten times. DNA for the CDR3: TGCAGCGTTGTTGGGACAGGGCCCTACGAGCAGTACTTC. The encoded protein is CSVVGTGPYEQYF. V gene TRBV29-1 combines with J gene TRBJ2-7; 9 nucleotides line up with TRBD1. The CDR3 sequence is 13 residues long. J lost 2 bases, V lost 4 bases, and 3 bases had no gene match. Germline V CDR1 and CDR2: SQVTM, ANQGSEA.

The sample holds many counts of this clonotype. The V gene is TRBV5-5, the J gene TRBJ2-5; D gene uncertain. Germline CDR1 and CDR2: SGHKS and YYEKEE (reference sequence). V dropped 2 bases and J dropped 5 bases, with 7 bases sitting between them. CDR3 length equals 12 residues. The DNA of the CDR3 is TGTGCCAGCAGCTTCCGATTGGAGACCCAGTACTTC. Its protein product is CASSFRLETQYF.

The rearrangement links TRBV12-3 or TRBV12-4 to TRBJ1-2, with a weak D call TRBD1 (6 bases). This CDR3 has 13 amino acids. V was clipped by 6 bases and J by 6 bases, with 14 bases between them. As DNA, the CDR3 is TGTGCCAGCAGGCCCGGGGGGGCCCATGGCTACACCTTC. Amino acid sequence: CASRPGGAHGYTF.

This clonotype occurred a few times. The rearrangement uses TRBV19 and TRBJ2-2, with TRBD1 identical over 7 bases. Germline values: CDR1 LNHDA, CDR2 SQIVND (reference sequence). Trimming removed 2 bases from V and 3 bases from J; junction bases left unmatched: 3. This CDR3 spans 15 amino acids. The CDR3 region is CASSIRGLDTGELFF. CDR3 sequence (DNA): TGTGCCAGTAGTATAAGGGGGCTAGACACCGGGGAGCTGTTTTTT.

The chain links TRBV2 to TRBJ2-3, with TRBD1 matching over 10 bases. Trimming cost V 5 bases and J 8 bases; bases outside gene matches: 7. Germline-derived CDR1 and CDR2 are SNHLY and FYNNEI. The CDR3 has 14 amino acids. The CDR3 coding sequence is TGTGCCAGCAGTTGGGACAGGGGAGGTGGTACGCAGTATTTT. Its translation: CASSWDRGGGTQYF.

This clonotype was observed a handful of times. The CDR3: CSARDGGTHSNQPQHF. For the CDR3, the DNA is TGCAGTGCTAGAGATGGGGGGACTCATAGCAATCAGCCCCAGCATTTT. The chain couples TRBV20-1 to TRBJ1-5; the D gene is possibly TRBD1 (5 bases). The CDR3 sequence is 16 residues long. Between the trimmed V and J ends, which lost 0 bases and 0 bases, there was a span of 12 bases. Germline lookup yields CDR1 DFQATT and CDR2 SNEGSKA (reference sequence).

In the case of this clonotype: A much larger clonotype is one base distant, so this may be a read error. Given the absence of the conserved phenylalanine or tryptophan at the CDR3 end, a read error is likely. This chain links TRBV29-1 with TRBJ1-1; D is perhaps TRBD1 (5 bases). This CDR3 has 12 residues. The germline CDR1 and CDR2 sequences are SQVTM and ANQGSEA. The chain's CDR3 is CGAPGENTEAFL. As DNA, the CDR3 is TGCGGCGCACCGGGGGAGAACACTGAAGCTTTCCTT.

The chain couples TRBV20-1 to TRBJ2-7; 7 nucleotides line up with TRBD2. J lost 6 bases, V lost 4 bases, and 9 bases had no gene match. The CDR3 length is 13 residues. Germline V CDR1 and CDR2: DFQATT, SNEGSKA (reference sequence). DNA of the CDR3: TGCAGTGCTACTCGTGGGGGGGTAGGCGAGCAGTACTTC. Translated, it gives CSATRGGVGEQYF.

Concerning this clonotype: A clone one base away is much larger, so this may be a read error. V is TRBV24-1 and J is TRBJ2-2, with a tentative D call TRBD1 (5 bases). CDR3 size: 13 residues. Between the trimmed V and J ends, which lost 12 bases and 5 bases, there was a span of 15 bases. Germline CDR1 and CDR2: KGHDR and SFDVKD. CDR3 sequence reads: CASENRMTGELFF. Here the CDR3 DNA reads TGTGCCTCCGAGAACAGGATGACCGGGGAGCTGTTTTTT.

The sample holds many counts of this clonotype. The genes are TRBV24-1 and TRBJ2-2, with a weak D call TRBD1 (6 bases). V lost 4 bases, J lost 6 bases, and 11 bases lay in between. CDR3 length equals 14 residues. From germline, CDR1 is KGHDR and CDR2 SFDVKD. In nucleotides, the CDR3 is TGTGCCACCAGTGACCCTTCAGGGGCCGGGGAGCTGTTTTTT. As protein: CATSDPSGAGELFF.

This clonotype was picked up many times. J is TRBJ1-4 and V is TRBV7-9; no firm D call. The CDR3 is 16 amino acids. Trimming removed 5 bases from V and 0 bases from J, with 13 bases in between. Germline values: CDR1 SEHNR, CDR2 FQNEAQ (reference sequence). CDR3 nucleotide sequence: TGTGCCAGCAGCGCAGCCTTAAGGGCAACTAATGAAAAACTGTTTTTT. It encodes CASSAALRATNEKLFF.